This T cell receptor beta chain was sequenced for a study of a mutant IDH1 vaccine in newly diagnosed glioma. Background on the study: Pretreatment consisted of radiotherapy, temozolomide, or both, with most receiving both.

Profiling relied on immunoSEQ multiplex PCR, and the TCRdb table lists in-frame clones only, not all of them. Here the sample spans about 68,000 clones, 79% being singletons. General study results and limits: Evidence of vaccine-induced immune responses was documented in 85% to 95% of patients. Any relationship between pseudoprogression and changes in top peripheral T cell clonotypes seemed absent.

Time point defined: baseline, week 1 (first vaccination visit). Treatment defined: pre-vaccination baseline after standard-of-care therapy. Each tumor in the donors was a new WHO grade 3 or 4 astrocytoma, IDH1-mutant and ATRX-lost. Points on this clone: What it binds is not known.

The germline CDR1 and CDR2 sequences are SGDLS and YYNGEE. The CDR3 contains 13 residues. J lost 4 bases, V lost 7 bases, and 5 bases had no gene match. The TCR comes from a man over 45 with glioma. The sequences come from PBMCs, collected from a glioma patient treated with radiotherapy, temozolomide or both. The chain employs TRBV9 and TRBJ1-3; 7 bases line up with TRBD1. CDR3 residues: CASAGDSGNTIYF. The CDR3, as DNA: TGTGCCAGCGCGGGGGACAGCGGAAACACCATATATTTT.